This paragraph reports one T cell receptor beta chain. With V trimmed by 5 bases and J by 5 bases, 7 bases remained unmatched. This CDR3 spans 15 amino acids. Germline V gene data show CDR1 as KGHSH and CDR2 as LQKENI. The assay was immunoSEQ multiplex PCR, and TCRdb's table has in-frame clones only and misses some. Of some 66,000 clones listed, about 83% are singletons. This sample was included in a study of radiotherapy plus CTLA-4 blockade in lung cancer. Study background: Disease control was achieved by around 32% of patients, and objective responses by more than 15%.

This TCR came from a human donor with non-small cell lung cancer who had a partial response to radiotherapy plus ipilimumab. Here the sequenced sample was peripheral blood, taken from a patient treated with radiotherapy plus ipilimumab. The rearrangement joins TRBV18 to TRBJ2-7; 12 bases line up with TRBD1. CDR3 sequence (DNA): TGTGCCAGCTCAACCCTGGGGACAGGGGGCCACGAGCAGTACTTC. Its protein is CASSTLGTGGHEQYF.